Listed here are 3 T cell receptor beta chains from one sample, sequenced in a study of cytotoxic CD8 clonotypes in ibrutinib-treated CLL. The protocol was immunoSEQ multiplex PCR, while the TCRdb copy is restricted to in-frame clones and leaves out a portion. The profile shows about 150,000 clones, 76% of them singletons. The sample consisted of PBMCs, taken after 24 months of ibrutinib treatment. The receptors originated from a human donor with chronic lymphocytic leukemia.

The chain joins TRBV7-2 to TRBJ2-7; 10 bases map to TRBD2. The germline CDR1 and CDR2 sequences are SGHTA and FQGNSA. Trimming removed 1 base from V and 0 bases from J; junction bases left unmatched: 6. The CDR3 runs to 17 residues. This CDR3 is CASSLGPASGSSYEQYF. The CDR3 DNA reads TGTGCCAGCAGCTTAGGGCCCGCTAGCGGGAGCTCCTACGAGCAGTACTTC.

This clone was counted only a few times. CDR3 in DNA: TGTGCCAGCAGCCCAGGGAAGACAGGGAATAATTCACCCCTCCACTTT. Translation: CASSPGKTGNNSPLHF. The chain has TRBV11-1 and TRBJ1-6; the match to TRBD1 covers 7 bases. There are 16 residues in the CDR3. In germline, CDR1 is SGHAT, CDR2 FQDESV (reference sequence). With 5 bases clipped from V and 5 bases from J, the junction kept 9 bases outside the gene matches.

CDR3 nucleotide sequence: TGTGCCAGCAGGCAGGGGTTCTATTCACCCCTCCACTTT. It specifies CASRQGFYSPLHF. The V call is TRBV5-6, the J call TRBJ1-6; possibly TRBD1 for D (6 bases). The CDR3 totals 13 residues. Trimming cost V 5 bases and J 8 bases, with 11 bases left between them. CDR1 and CDR2 from the germline V gene are SGHDT and YYEEEE.